The T cell receptor (beta chain) under discussion was sequenced for a study of cytomegalovirus exposure and HLA in healthy donors. The PCR employed 60 Vbeta primers together with 13 Jbeta primers. Libraries were prepared by immunoSEQ multiplex PCR; TCRdb keeps only in-frame clonotypes and omits some of them. In the table there are about 65,000 clones, about 82% of which are singletons. This CDR3 is 15 amino acids long. Germline V lookup: CDR1 SGHRS, CDR2 YFSETQ. Trimming at V came to 7 bases and at J to 4 bases, leaving 10 bases not matched to a gene. Findings and caveats of the study: Later on, an analysis tied 15,000 to 20,000 TCR beta sequences to HLA alleles at 0.05 false discovery rate. Later on, an analysis showed TCR association rates differing by HLA locus, with DRB1 the most and HLA-C the fewest.

Notes on this clone: What it binds is not known.

The gene calls are TRBV5-1 and TRBJ2-1; 8 bases match TRBD1. The sequencing sample was made of PBMCs. This sequence was found in a woman aged 25 to 39 in good health and CMV-seronegative. CDR3 protein: CASSAGTGEYNEQFF. The CDR3 region has the DNA TGCGCCAGCTCCGCCGGGACAGGCGAATACAATGAGCAGTTCTTC. The complete variable domain, with remaining parts taken from reference TRBV5-1 and TRBJ2-1, reads KAGVTQTPRYLIKTRGQQVTLSCSPISGHRSVSWYQQTPGQGLQFLFEYFSETQRNKGNFPGRFSGRQFSNSRSEMNVSTLELGDSALYLCASSAGTGEYNEQFFGPGTRLTVL.